This T cell receptor beta chain is from a study of T cell clonotyping in hematopoietic cell transplantation. The method was immunoSEQ multiplex PCR; TCRdb's version includes in-frame clones alone and lacks a portion of them. The table includes approximately 17,000 clones, 60% to 75% detected once. Findings and limits, study-wide: Higher Inverse Simpson Index values in graft donor and pretransplant recipient predicted broader posttransplant TCR diversity. At the given depth, recipient repertoires were over 95% de novo clonotypes.

The CDR3 spans 15 residues. CDR1 is SGHDN, CDR2 FVKESK, per germline. V lost 6 bases and J lost 1; bases outside the gene matches: 5. Comment on this clone: Its matching antigen is unknown.

This chain uses TRBV14 with TRBJ2-2, with 7 bases fitting TRBD2. Material for sequencing was peripheral blood mononuclear cells. This TCR was sampled from a woman aged 60-75 years in good health. Some clones in this sample may be carry-over from other donors' samples. The CDR3 sequence is CASSRSGGNTGELFF. The CDR3 DNA reads TGTGCCAGCAGTCGGTCGGGGGGGAACACCGGGGAGCTGTTTTTT.